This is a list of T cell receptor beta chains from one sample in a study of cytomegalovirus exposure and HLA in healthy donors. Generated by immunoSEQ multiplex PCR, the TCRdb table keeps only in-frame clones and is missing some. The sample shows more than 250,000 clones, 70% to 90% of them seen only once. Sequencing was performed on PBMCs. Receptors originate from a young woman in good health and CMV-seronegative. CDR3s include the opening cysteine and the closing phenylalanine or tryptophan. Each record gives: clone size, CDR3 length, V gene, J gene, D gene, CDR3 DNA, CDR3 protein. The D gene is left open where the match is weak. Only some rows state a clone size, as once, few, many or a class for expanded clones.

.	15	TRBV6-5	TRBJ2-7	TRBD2	TGTGCCAGCCGCCCCGTTAGCGGGGGGAGGGTAGAGCAGTACTTC	CASRPVSGGRVEQYF
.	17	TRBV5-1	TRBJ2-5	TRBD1	TGCGCCAGCAGCTTGGCGCCTACCGGGACAGGGCAAAAGACCCAGTACTTC	CASSLAPTGTGQKTQYF
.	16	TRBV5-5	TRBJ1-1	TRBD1	TGTGCCAGCAGCCTAGGGACAGGCAAAAAGAACACTGAAGCTTTCTTT	CASSLGTGKKNTEAFF
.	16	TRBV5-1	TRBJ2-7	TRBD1	TGCGCCAGCAGATCCGCCCTTACAGGGGATCTCCACGAGCAGTACTTC	CASRSALTGDLHEQYF
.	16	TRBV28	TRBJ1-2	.	TGTGCCAGCAGTCCCCCCCCGGGAATGGGTAACTATGGCTACACCTTC	CASSPPPGMGNYGYTF
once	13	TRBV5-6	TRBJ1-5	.	TGTGCCAGCAGCTGGGGGGGAAATCAGCCCCAGCATTTT	CASSWGGNQPQHF
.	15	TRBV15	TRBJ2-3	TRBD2	TGTGCCACCAGCGAGACTAGCGGGGCCACAGATACGCAGTATTTT	CATSETSGATDTQYF
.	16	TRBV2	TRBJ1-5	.	TGTGCCAGCAGTGTTTCGGGTAGGCAGGGGAATCAGCCCCAGCATTTT	CASSVSGRQGNQPQHF
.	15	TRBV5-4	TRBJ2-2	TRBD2	TGTGCCAGCAGCCTAGCGGGGCCGAACACCGGGGAGCTGTTTTTT	CASSLAGPNTGELFF
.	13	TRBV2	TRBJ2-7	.	TGTGCCAGCAGTCAGCAAGAGTCGGGACTGAAGTACTTC	CASSQQESGLKYF
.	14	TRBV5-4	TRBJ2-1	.	TGTGCCAGCAGCTTGGCGACTTTTTACAATGAGCAGTTCTTC	CASSLATFYNEQFF
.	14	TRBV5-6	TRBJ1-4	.	TGTGCCAGCAGCTTCGGACAGCCTAATGAAAAACTGTTTTTT	CASSFGQPNEKLFF
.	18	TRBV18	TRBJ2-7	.	TGTGCCAGCTCACCACCCGGAGGAGGCTCCCTTGGCCCCTACGAGCAGTACTTC	CASSPPGGGSLGPYEQYF
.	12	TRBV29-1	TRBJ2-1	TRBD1	TGCAGCGCCCCCGGGACAGGGAGTGAGCAGTTCTTC	CSAPGTGSEQFF
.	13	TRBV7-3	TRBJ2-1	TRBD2	TGTGCCAGCAGCTTAGGACTAGACGACGAGCAGTTCTTC	CASSLGLDDEQFF
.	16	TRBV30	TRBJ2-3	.	TGTGCCTGGAGCCACACCCCCGGCGGCGGCACAGATACGCAGTATTTT	CAWSHTPGGGTDTQYF
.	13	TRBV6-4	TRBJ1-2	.	TGTGCCAGCAGTGACGTCAGATACTATGGCTACACCTTC	CASSDVRYYGYTF
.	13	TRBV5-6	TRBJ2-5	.	TGTGCCAGCAGCTTGGGGAGCGCTGAGACCCAGTACTTC	CASSLGSAETQYF
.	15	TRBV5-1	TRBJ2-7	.	TGCGCCAGCAGCTTGGAGTCGGGTCTACCATACGAGCAGTACTTC	CASSLESGLPYEQYF
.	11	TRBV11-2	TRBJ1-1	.	TGTGCCAGCAGCTTGGGAGCTGAAGCTTTCTTT	CASSLGAEAFF
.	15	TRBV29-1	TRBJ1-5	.	TGCAGCGTTGTGTTAGCGGGACCGGGCAATCAGCCCCAGCATTTT	CSVVLAGPGNQPQHF
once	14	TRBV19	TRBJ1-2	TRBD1	TGTGCCAGTAGTATTCAGGGGGTAGGCTCTGGCTACACCTTC	CASSIQGVGSGYTF
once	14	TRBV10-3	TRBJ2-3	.	TGTGCCCACTCGCAGGGAACTAGCACAGATACGCAGTATTTT	CAHSQGTSTDTQYF
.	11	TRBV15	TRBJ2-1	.	TGTGCCACCAGCAGAGTCGGTGAGCAGTTCTTC	CATSRVGEQFF
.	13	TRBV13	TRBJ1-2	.	TGTGCCAGCAGCGCTACAGAGAACTATGGCTACACCTTC	CASSATENYGYTF
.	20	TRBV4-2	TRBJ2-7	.	TGTGCCAGCAGCCAAGTTGGGTGGACCCCGCAGGGCCCCACCTCCTACGAGCAGTACTTC	CASSQVGWTPQGPTSYEQYF
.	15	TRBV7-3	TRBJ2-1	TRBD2	TGTGCCAGCAGCCTAGCGGGGGGGCCCTACAATGAGCAGTTCTTC	CASSLAGGPYNEQFF
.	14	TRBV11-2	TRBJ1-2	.	TGTGCCAGCAGCCCGTCCGGACAGCACTATGGCTACACCTTC	CASSPSGQHYGYTF
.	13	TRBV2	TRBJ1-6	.	TGTGCCAGCAGCTCGTTCGCTACCTCACCCCTCCACTTT	CASSSFATSPLHF
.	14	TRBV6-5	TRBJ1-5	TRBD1	TGTGCCAGCAGAGGGGGACAGGGCAATCAGCCCCAGCATTTT	CASRGGQGNQPQHF
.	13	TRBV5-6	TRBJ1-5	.	TGTGCCAGCAGCTTGGCGGGAAATCAGCCCCAGCATTTT	CASSLAGNQPQHF
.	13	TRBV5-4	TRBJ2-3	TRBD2	TGTGCCAGCGGGACTAGCGGCACAGATACGCAGTATTTT	CASGTSGTDTQYF